The clone carrying this T cell receptor (beta chain) was recorded many times. The antigen is undetermined. Carried by each TCR cDNA molecule was a unique molecular identifier. In TCRdb, the 5' RACE reads were re-called with MiXCR into one record per CDR3 protein. The table includes some 46,000 distinct CDR3 sequences, roughly 12% detected once. The data were obtained in a study of spatial heterogeneity in lung cancer. The wider study: Those follow-up PBMC samples that were available underwent sequencing, at a median interval of about two years following resection. Overall study results and limits: Ubiquitous, expanded tumor-derived TCRs were more frequently observed in blood at resection than at follow-up.

Time point here: blood at routine non-recurrence follow-up after resection. Frozen PBMC, nontumor lung or tumor provided whole RNA, which was sequenced unsorted. The CDR3 has 16 residues. V lost 1 base to trimming and J lost 6 bases; unmatched junction nucleotides: 6. The germline gives CDR1 LGHNA, CDR2 YNFKEQ. This receptor was taken from a male donor with early-stage non-small cell lung cancer. The material was PBMCs, obtained at follow-up. The gene calls are TRBV4-2 and TRBJ1-6, with 7 bases matching TRBD1. The CDR3 here is CASSQVEGAINSPLHF. The CDR3 region has the DNA TGTGCCAGCAGCCAAGTTGAGGGGGCGATTAATTCACCCCTCCACTTT.